A selection of T cell receptor beta chains follows, all from one sample in a study of molecular identifiers for immune sequencing clone quantification. TCRdb recomputed calls from the PCR reads with MiXCR, one row per CDR3 protein. The sample yields about 630,000 distinct CDR3 sequences, about 25% seen once. Sequenced: naive CD8+ T cells from blood, with Jurkat cell RNA spiked in. Receptors were obtained from a human donor in good health. Some libraries in this study had Jurkat cell RNA spiked in. The CDR3 runs from the conserved cysteine through the conserved F or W. A D gene is named only where the DNA matches it firmly. Rows give clone size only sometimes, using once, few, many, or a class for an expanded clone.

size: few
V: TRBV2
J: TRBJ1-5
D: TRBD1
CDR3: CASRGGRDSSNQPQHF
DNA: TGTGCCAGCAGAGGTGGGCGGGACAGTAGCAATCAGCCCCAGCATTTT

size: few
V: TRBV6-2/TRBV6-3
J: TRBJ2-5
D: NA
CDR3: CASSYPETTGGETQYF
DNA: TGTGCCAGCAGTTACCCTGAGACGACAGGAGGGGAGACCCAGTACTTC

size: NA
V: TRBV7-9
J: TRBJ1-1
D: TRBD1
CDR3: CASSYWTGGLNTEDFF
DNA: TGTGCCAGCAGCTATTGGACAGGGGGCCTGAACACTGAAGATTTCTTT

size: few
V: TRBV28
J: TRBJ1-3
D: NA
CDR3: CASSSDYSGNTIYF
DNA: TGTGCCAGCAGTTCGGACTACTCTGGAAACACCATATATTTT

size: few
V: TRBV9
J: TRBJ1-6
D: NA
CDR3: CASSVGGSTNSPLHF
DNA: TGTGCCAGCAGCGTGGGGGGGTCTACTAATTCACCCCTCCACTTT

size: NA
V: TRBV6-2/TRBV6-3
J: TRBJ2-5
D: NA
CDR3: CASSPGLGAYQETQYF
DNA: TGTGCCAGCAGCCCAGGTCTGGGGGCCTATCAAGAGACCCAGTACTTC

size: NA
V: TRBV25-1
J: TRBJ2-2
D: TRBD2
CDR3: CASSTPPRVAGGPGELFF
DNA: TGTGCCAGCAGCACACCCCCCCGGGTAGCGGGAGGGCCCGGGGAGCTGTTTTTT

size: few
V: TRBV5-1
J: TRBJ2-7
D: TRBD1
CDR3: CATAGQGTEQYF
DNA: TGCGCCACTGCGGGACAGGGAACCGAGCAGTACTTC

size: NA
V: TRBV7-8
J: TRBJ2-5
D: NA
CDR3: CASTGGSQETQYF
DNA: TGTGCCAGCACGGGCGGATCCCAAGAGACCCAGTACTTC

size: NA
V: TRBV7-9
J: TRBJ2-1
D: TRBD1
CDR3: CASSQMAGGVEQFF
DNA: TGTGCCAGCAGCCAAATGGCAGGGGGCGTTGAGCAGTTCTTC

size: NA
V: TRBV6-6
J: TRBJ1-5
D: TRBD1
CDR3: CASSYIGTDNQPQHF
DNA: TGTGCCAGCAGTTATATAGGGACAGATAATCAGCCCCAGCATTTT

size: few
V: TRBV6-6
J: TRBJ2-7
D: NA
CDR3: CASSWLGVDEQYF
DNA: TGTGCCAGCAGTTGGCTGGGTGTAGACGAGCAGTACTTC

size: NA
V: TRBV29-1
J: TRBJ2-1
D: NA
CDR3: CSVEGGKEQFF
DNA: TGCAGCGTTGAAGGAGGCAAGGAGCAGTTCTTC

size: many
V: TRBV12-3/TRBV12-4
J: TRBJ2-5
D: NA
CDR3: CASSRPGIETQYF
DNA: TGTGCCAGCAGCAGGCCCGGGATAGAGACCCAGTACTTC

size: many
V: TRBV24-1
J: TRBJ2-2
D: NA
CDR3: CATSDLGTGELFF
DNA: TGTGCCACCAGTGATCTAGGCACCGGGGAGCTGTTTTTT

size: many
V: TRBV20-1
J: TRBJ1-4
D: NA
CDR3: CSAVIQTELEKLFF
DNA: TGCAGTGCTGTGATTCAGACAGAGTTGGAAAAACTGTTTTTT

size: many
V: TRBV9
J: TRBJ2-3
D: TRBD1
CDR3: CASSADRAVPDTQYF
DNA: TGTGCCAGCAGCGCCGACAGGGCGGTACCAGATACGCAGTATTTT

size: few
V: TRBV7-9
J: TRBJ2-2
D: TRBD1
CDR3: CASSFPLSKTGGRTGELFF
DNA: TGCGCCAGCAGCTTCCCCCTAAGTAAGACAGGGGGTCGGACCGGGGAGCTGTTTTTT

size: many
V: TRBV27
J: TRBJ2-7
D: TRBD2
CDR3: CASTIWGGSSYEQYF
DNA: TGTGCCAGCACTATATGGGGCGGGAGCTCCTACGAGCAGTACTTC

size: many
V: TRBV28
J: TRBJ2-7
D: TRBD2
CDR3: CASSPRTLAGGEQYF
DNA: TGTGCCAGCAGTCCCCGGACCCTAGCGGGAGGGGAGCAGTACTTC

size: NA
V: TRBV5-4
J: TRBJ2-1
D: TRBD1
CDR3: CASSLWGQGYNEQFF
DNA: TGTGCCAGCAGCTTGTGGGGACAGGGGTACAATGAGCAGTTCTTC

size: many
V: TRBV10-1
J: TRBJ2-5
D: TRBD2
CDR3: CASSEASGETQYF
DNA: TGCGCCAGCAGTGAGGCTAGCGGGGAGACCCAGTACTTC

size: NA
V: TRBV9
J: TRBJ1-4
D: NA
CDR3: CASSSLGGATNEKLFF
DNA: TGTGCCAGCAGCTCCCTTGGTGGGGCAACTAATGAAAAACTGTTTTTT

size: many
V: TRBV29-1
J: TRBJ1-1
D: NA
CDR3: CSGDRQGPGLEAFF
DNA: TGCAGCGGAGACAGGCAGGGGCCAGGGTTAGAAGCTTTCTTT

size: many
V: TRBV4-3
J: TRBJ2-7
D: NA
CDR3: CASSQDRGYHYEQYF
DNA: TGCGCCAGCAGCCAAGACCGCGGCTATCACTACGAGCAGTACTTC

size: many
V: TRBV24-1
J: TRBJ2-5
D: NA
CDR3: CATSDFGANVGVETQYF
DNA: TGTGCCACCAGTGATTTCGGAGCGAACGTGGGGGTAGAGACCCAGTACTTC

size: few
V: TRBV28
J: TRBJ2-3
D: TRBD2
CDR3: CASNPGLLMTDTQYF
DNA: TGTGCCAGCAATCCGGGACTACTTATGACAGATACGCAGTATTTT

size: NA
V: TRBV12-3/TRBV12-4
J: TRBJ2-5
D: TRBD1
CDR3: CASSPDRGPGTQYF
DNA: TGTGCCAGCAGTCCAGACAGGGGGCCGGGGACCCAGTACTTC

size: few
V: TRBV27
J: TRBJ2-1
D: TRBD1
CDR3: CASSFNRGLYNEQFF
DNA: TGTGCCAGCAGTTTTAACAGGGGGCTCTACAATGAGCAGTTCTTC

size: many
V: TRBV7-9
J: TRBJ2-4
D: TRBD1
CDR3: CASSLDGTGEAKNIQYF
DNA: TGTGCCAGCAGCTTAGATGGGACAGGGGAGGCCAAAAACATTCAGTACTTC

size: NA
V: TRBV28
J: TRBJ1-5
D: NA
CDR3: CASIFVGGGNQPQHF
DNA: TGTGCCAGCATTTTCGTAGGGGGGGGCAATCAGCCCCAGCATTTT

size: once
V: TRBV6-5
J: TRBJ2-1
D: NA
CDR3: CASSYKRTNNERFF
DNA: TGTGCCAGCAGTTACAAGCGGACTAACAATGAGCGGTTCTTC

size: many
V: TRBV24-1
J: TRBJ2-2
D: NA
CDR3: CATSDAGHPFNLNTGELFF
DNA: TGTGCCACCAGTGATGCGGGACATCCCTTTAACTTGAACACCGGGGAGCTGTTTTTT